These T cell receptor beta chains were read from a single sample in a study of T-cell memory formation after mild COVID-19. TCRdb re-called the 5' RACE reads with MiXCR, one entry per CDR3 protein. The sample carries about 190,000 distinct CDR3 sequences, 15% to 20% recorded once. Sequenced input: PBMCs or a T cell subset sorted from them (not recorded which). The receptors were sampled from an adult woman who had mild COVID-19 (a few samples of this study predate the infection). Cell type and time point are not known. The CDR3 runs from the conserved cysteine through the conserved F or W. The D gene is left open where the match is weak. The size field is filled for only some rows; it gives once, few, many or a size class.

CDR3 DNA: TGTGCCAGCAGCAAAACCGCTAGCGGGGGGAGATACGAGCAGTACTTC
CDR3 protein: CASSKTASGGRYEQYF
V gene: TRBV12-3/TRBV12-4
D gene: TRBD2
clone size: NA
J gene: TRBJ2-7
CDR3 length: 16

CDR3 DNA: TGCAGCGTTGCGGACGGCACCTACGAGCAGTACTTC
CDR3 protein: CSVADGTYEQYF
V gene: TRBV29-1
D gene: NA
clone size: few
J gene: TRBJ2-7
CDR3 length: 12

CDR3 DNA: TGTGCCAGCAGCCACTCTAGCGGGAGGTACGAGCAGTACTTC
CDR3 protein: CASSHSSGRYEQYF
V gene: TRBV7-9
D gene: TRBD2
clone size: NA
J gene: TRBJ2-7
CDR3 length: 14

CDR3 DNA: TGCGCCAGCAGCCAATTCCCCAGGGAGGAGCAGTTCTTC
CDR3 protein: CASSQFPREEQFF
V gene: TRBV4-1
D gene: NA
clone size: few
J gene: TRBJ2-1
CDR3 length: 13

CDR3 DNA: TGTGCCAGCAGCCCCCACAGGGGGAAGGTCGATGGCTACACCTTC
CDR3 protein: CASSPHRGKVDGYTF
V gene: TRBV3-1
D gene: TRBD1
clone size: NA
J gene: TRBJ1-2
CDR3 length: 15

CDR3 DNA: TGCAGTGCCTCCCCTTCGAGTGGCGGTGAGACCCAGTACTTC
CDR3 protein: CSASPSSGGETQYF
V gene: TRBV20-1
D gene: NA
clone size: NA
J gene: TRBJ2-5
CDR3 length: 14

CDR3 DNA: TGTGCCAGCAGCCCGTCCGGGGGACTAGCAACAGATACGCAGTATTTT
CDR3 protein: CASSPSGGLATDTQYF
V gene: TRBV5-5
D gene: TRBD2
clone size: NA
J gene: TRBJ2-3
CDR3 length: 16

CDR3 DNA: TGTGCCATCAGTGGTAGGGAGCCCTACAATGAGCAGTTCTTC
CDR3 protein: CAISGREPYNEQFF
V gene: TRBV10-3
D gene: NA
clone size: NA
J gene: TRBJ2-1
CDR3 length: 14

CDR3 DNA: TGTGCCAGCAGCTTGGGGACAGGGGGCGCGGGGACCCAGTACTTC
CDR3 protein: CASSLGTGGAGTQYF
V gene: TRBV7-3
D gene: TRBD1
clone size: NA
J gene: TRBJ2-5
CDR3 length: 15

CDR3 DNA: TGCGCCAGCAGCTATCAGGGGGCCATAGATACGCAGTATTTT
CDR3 protein: CASSYQGAIDTQYF
V gene: TRBV5-1
D gene: TRBD1
clone size: NA
J gene: TRBJ2-3
CDR3 length: 14

CDR3 DNA: TGTGCCAGCAGCCCGGACAGAGCACAAGAGACCCAGTACTTC
CDR3 protein: CASSPDRAQETQYF
V gene: TRBV7-9
D gene: NA
clone size: NA
J gene: TRBJ2-5
CDR3 length: 14

CDR3 DNA: TGTGCCAGCAGTGAGTTCGCGGGGACTAATGAAAAACTGTTTTTT
CDR3 protein: CASSEFAGTNEKLFF
V gene: TRBV6-1
D gene: NA
clone size: few
J gene: TRBJ1-4
CDR3 length: 15

CDR3 DNA: TGTGCCAGCTCACCACGGGCCGAATTCAGCGAGCAGTACTTC
CDR3 protein: CASSPRAEFSEQYF
V gene: TRBV18
D gene: NA
clone size: few
J gene: TRBJ2-7
CDR3 length: 14

CDR3 DNA: TGTGCCAGCAGTTACCCCGGGACTAGCAACGGGCCAGATACGCAGTATTTT
CDR3 protein: CASSYPGTSNGPDTQYF
V gene: TRBV6-6
D gene: TRBD2
clone size: many
J gene: TRBJ2-3
CDR3 length: 17

CDR3 DNA: TGCAGTGCTAGGGACAGGGGGCGCAAACTCTATGGCTACACCTTC
CDR3 protein: CSARDRGRKLYGYTF
V gene: TRBV20-1
D gene: TRBD1
clone size: few
J gene: TRBJ1-2
CDR3 length: 15

CDR3 DNA: TGTGCCAGCAGTTTCGGCGCCTTTGGGGGAGAGCAGTACTTC
CDR3 protein: CASSFGAFGGEQYF
V gene: TRBV12-3/TRBV12-4
D gene: NA
clone size: NA
J gene: TRBJ2-7
CDR3 length: 14

CDR3 DNA: TGTGCCAGCCGGACTATGGTTTCTTTCTTT
CDR3 protein: CASRTMVSFF
V gene: TRBV2
D gene: NA
clone size: few
J gene: TRBJ1-1
CDR3 length: 10

CDR3 DNA: TGTGCCAGCAGTCGGTATCGGTGGCCCAAAAACATTCAGTACTTC
CDR3 protein: CASSRYRWPKNIQYF
V gene: TRBV12-3/TRBV12-4
D gene: NA
clone size: NA
J gene: TRBJ2-4
CDR3 length: 15

CDR3 DNA: TGTGCCAGCAGCCAAGTCCTTGGACGGTTTAACTATGGCTACACCTTC
CDR3 protein: CASSQVLGRFNYGYTF
V gene: TRBV3-1
D gene: NA
clone size: many
J gene: TRBJ1-2
CDR3 length: 16

CDR3 DNA: TGTGCCATCAAGGGAACGGCTAAGGTATCACCCCTCCACTTT
CDR3 protein: CAIKGTAKVSPLHF
V gene: TRBV10-3
D gene: NA
clone size: few
J gene: TRBJ1-6
CDR3 length: 14

CDR3 DNA: TGTGCCAGCAGTCTTGATGGGGGGCCTAGCTCCTATAATTCACCCCTCCACTTT
CDR3 protein: CASSLDGGPSSYNSPLHF
V gene: TRBV5-5
D gene: NA
clone size: few
J gene: TRBJ1-6
CDR3 length: 18

CDR3 DNA: TGCGCCAGCAGCCAAGAGGGGACCCCGGGTTTC
CDR3 protein: CASSQEGTPGF
V gene: TRBV4-1
D gene: NA
clone size: NA
J gene: TRBJ1-2
CDR3 length: 11

CDR3 DNA: TGCGCCAGCAGCGCGACCTGGGGGAGCAATCAGCCCCAGCATTTT
CDR3 protein: CASSATWGSNQPQHF
V gene: TRBV5-1
D gene: NA
clone size: few
J gene: TRBJ1-5
CDR3 length: 15

CDR3 DNA: TGTGCCAGCAGCTTTACCCTTCCGGGACTAGGCTGGGGGTATTTT
CDR3 protein: CASSFTLPGLGWGYF
V gene: TRBV7-2
D gene: TRBD2
clone size: few
J gene: TRBJ2-3
CDR3 length: 15

CDR3 DNA: TGTGCCACCAGCTCCGTTCGAACCGCCGAGCTGTTTTTT
CDR3 protein: CATSSVRTAELFF
V gene: TRBV15
D gene: NA
clone size: NA
J gene: TRBJ2-2
CDR3 length: 13

CDR3 DNA: TGCGCCAGCAGCTTGGAGGCGGGTTACGGCTCTGGGCAGTTCTTC
CDR3 protein: CASSLEAGYGSGQFF
V gene: TRBV5-1
D gene: NA
clone size: few
J gene: TRBJ2-1
CDR3 length: 15

CDR3 DNA: TGCGCCAGCAGCTTGGACCAGGGAGGGGGCACAGATACGCAGTATTTT
CDR3 protein: CASSLDQGGGTDTQYF
V gene: TRBV5-1
D gene: TRBD2
clone size: NA
J gene: TRBJ2-3
CDR3 length: 16

CDR3 DNA: TGCAGTGCTACAAACCTGAGGGGGGGGTTTATCACAGATACGCAGTATTTT
CDR3 protein: CSATNLRGGFITDTQYF
V gene: TRBV20-1
D gene: NA
clone size: few
J gene: TRBJ2-3
CDR3 length: 17

CDR3 DNA: TGCGCCAGCAGCTTGGTTCCCCAGGGGGAACGGGGCGGGGAGCTGTTTTTT
CDR3 protein: CASSLVPQGERGGELFF
V gene: TRBV5-1
D gene: TRBD1
clone size: NA
J gene: TRBJ2-2
CDR3 length: 17

CDR3 DNA: TGTGCCAGCAGAGGCCTCCTGAAGCGGGGGCCTGACTCTGGGGCCAACGTCCTGACTTTC
CDR3 protein: CASRGLLKRGPDSGANVLTF
V gene: TRBV27
D gene: TRBD2
clone size: few
J gene: TRBJ2-6
CDR3 length: 20

CDR3 DNA: TGTGCCAGCAGTACTAGAGACAGAGGGTATGGCTACACCTTC
CDR3 protein: CASSTRDRGYGYTF
V gene: TRBV6-5
D gene: NA
clone size: few
J gene: TRBJ1-2
CDR3 length: 14

CDR3 DNA: TGCAGCGTTGCCCTACGATCATCCCCCTACGAGCAGTACTTC
CDR3 protein: CSVALRSSPYEQYF
V gene: TRBV29-1
D gene: NA
clone size: NA
J gene: TRBJ2-7
CDR3 length: 14

CDR3 DNA: TGTGCCAGCAGCAGAGGGACAATTACTGAAGCTTTCTTT
CDR3 protein: CASSRGTITEAFF
V gene: TRBV7-9
D gene: NA
clone size: NA
J gene: TRBJ1-1
CDR3 length: 13

CDR3 DNA: TGTGCCAGCAGTTCCCCTCGAGGAAATGGCTACACCTTC
CDR3 protein: CASSSPRGNGYTF
V gene: TRBV12-3/TRBV12-4
D gene: NA
clone size: NA
J gene: TRBJ1-2
CDR3 length: 13

CDR3 DNA: TGTGCCAGCAGCTTAGTTGGGGGGGGATCGAACACTGAAGCTTTCTTT
CDR3 protein: CASSLVGGGSNTEAFF
V gene: TRBV7-2
D gene: NA
clone size: NA
J gene: TRBJ1-1
CDR3 length: 16

CDR3 DNA: TGTGCCATCACAGACCATGCGGGAGGGCCTAGTGAGCAGTTCTTC
CDR3 protein: CAITDHAGGPSEQFF
V gene: TRBV10-3
D gene: TRBD2
clone size: few
J gene: TRBJ2-1
CDR3 length: 15

CDR3 DNA: TGTGCCAGCAGTTCTCAGGCTTCTGGGGCCAACGTCCTGACTTTC
CDR3 protein: CASSSQASGANVLTF
V gene: TRBV12-3/TRBV12-4
D gene: NA
clone size: few
J gene: TRBJ2-6
CDR3 length: 15

CDR3 DNA: TGTGCCAGCAGTTTAAGAGTTTTCGAAAAACTGGTTTTT
CDR3 protein: CASSLRVFEKLVF
V gene: TRBV12-3/TRBV12-4
D gene: NA
clone size: few
J gene: TRBJ1-4
CDR3 length: 13

CDR3 DNA: TGTGCCAGCAGCTCTAGCGGGAGTTCCCCTGAGCAGTTCTTC
CDR3 protein: CASSSSGSSPEQFF
V gene: TRBV7-2
D gene: TRBD2
clone size: few
J gene: TRBJ2-1
CDR3 length: 14

CDR3 DNA: TGTGCCACCAGTAAGCCCGGGACAGGTGCCTACACCTTC
CDR3 protein: CATSKPGTGAYTF
V gene: TRBV24-1
D gene: TRBD1
clone size: few
J gene: TRBJ1-2
CDR3 length: 13

CDR3 DNA: TGTGCCAGCAGTCCGGGACAGATCCAAGAGACCCAGTACTTC
CDR3 protein: CASSPGQIQETQYF
V gene: TRBV6-1
D gene: TRBD1
clone size: NA
J gene: TRBJ2-5
CDR3 length: 14

CDR3 DNA: TGCGCCAGCAGCTTTACTAGCGGAGTGTACCAAGAGACCCAGTACTTC
CDR3 protein: CASSFTSGVYQETQYF
V gene: TRBV5-1
D gene: TRBD2
clone size: few
J gene: TRBJ2-5
CDR3 length: 16

CDR3 DNA: TGTGCCAGTAGTATAGGGACAACTGAAGCTTTCTTT
CDR3 protein: CASSIGTTEAFF
V gene: TRBV19
D gene: NA
clone size: NA
J gene: TRBJ1-1
CDR3 length: 12